What follows are 21 T cell receptor beta chains derived from one specimen sequenced in a study of blood T cell repertoires in COVID-19 (dated by TCRdb to 2018 to 2021). Receptor amplification or capture employed the immunoSEQ multiplex PCR assay. As stored in TCRdb, this immuneACCESS dataset retains in-frame rearrangements with V and J assigned. A fraction of the clones does not appear; measured against another copy, unresolved V genes explain less than half of the discrepancy, and the remainder lacks a known reason. Across this sample there are roughly 150,000 clones, with approximately 80% seen only once. The ten largest clones take up roughly 5.3% of the sample. Sequencing used peripheral blood. Receptors originate from a woman between 45 and 65 years old with acute or convalescent COVID-19.

The V gene is TRBV7-9, the J gene TRBJ1-1; the D is unclear. Germline V gene sequence: CDR1 SEHNR, CDR2 FQNEAQ (reference sequence). The length of the CDR3 is 15 residues. The V end lost 4 bases, the J end lost 2 bases, and 14 bases lay between the germline ends. CDR3 DNA sequence: TGTGCCAGCAGCTCCCCCGGTGGTACCAACACTGAAGCTTTCTTT. It yields the protein CASSSPGGTNTEAFF.

The chain links TRBV19 to TRBJ2-7, with 8 bases fitting TRBD1. The ends lost 8 bases at V and 3 bases at J; junction bases unmatched: 6. The CDR3 has 13 amino acids. From germline, CDR1 is LNHDA and CDR2 SQIVND (reference sequence). CDR3 sequence: CASSPGQDYEQYF. The CDR3 bases are TGTGCCAGTTCTCCGGGACAGGACTACGAGCAGTACTTC.

V and J are TRBV27 and TRBJ2-7, with 12 bases lining up with TRBD1. The CDR3 has 19 residues. Germline trimming cut 0 bases from V and 1 base from J; bases unmatched to any gene: 10. In germline, CDR1 is MNHEY, CDR2 SMNVEV (reference sequence). DNA of the CDR3: TGTGCCAGCAGTTTATCCGGGACAGGGGGCGCCGGGGGATCCTACGAGCAGTACTTC. Translation gives CASSLSGTGGAGGSYEQYF.

J is TRBJ1-4 and V is TRBV7-9, with no clear D. V was trimmed by 5 bases and J by 6 bases, leaving 10 bases between them. Germline loops: CDR1 SEHNR, CDR2 FQNEAQ (reference sequence). The CDR3 length is 13 residues. CDR3: CASSPLSDEKLFF. As DNA, the CDR3 is TGTGCCAGCAGCCCTTTATCGGATGAAAAACTGTTTTTT.

J is TRBJ1-6 and V is TRBV18; 10 positions agree with TRBD1. The CDR3 extends over 14 amino acids. Germline V lookup: CDR1 KGHSH, CDR2 LQKENI. V was clipped by 5 bases and J by 7 bases; unmatched bases: 2. The CDR3 nucleotides are TGTGCCAGCTCAGGACAGGGGGGCAATTCACCCCTCCACTTT. Amino acids: CASSGQGGNSPLHF. Full variable domain (rest looked up from reference TRBV18 and TRBJ1-6): NAGVMQNPRHLVRRRGQEARLRCSPMKGHSHVYWYRQLPEEGLKFMVYLQKENIIDESGMPKERFSAEFPKEGPSILRIQQVVRGDSAAYFCASSGQGGNSPLHFGNGTRLTVT.

The chain employs TRBV7-3 and TRBJ1-1, with a tentative D call TRBD1 (6 bases). The germline gives CDR1 SGHTA, CDR2 FQGTGA. The CDR3 is 17 amino acids. Trimming removed 1 base at V and 1 base at J, with 16 bases between. CDR3 sequence reads: CASSLNSRGAGNTEAFF. CDR3 bases: TGTGCCAGCAGCTTAAATTCTCGGGGGGCAGGGAACACTGAAGCTTTCTTT.

Here the CDR3 DNA reads TGTGCCAGCAGCTCGATGGGGGCGTCCAATGAGCAGTTCTTC. Its translation is CASSSMGASNEQFF. The V call is TRBV7-3, the J call TRBJ2-1; maybe TRBD1 (6 bases). Trimming took 4 bases from V and 6 from J, leaving 13 bases between them. Germline V gives CDR1 SGHTA, CDR2 FQGTGA. The length of the CDR3 is 14 residues.

Only a few counts were recorded for this clone. The chain uses TRBV18 and TRBJ2-7; 8 bases fit TRBD1. Germline CDR1 reads KGHSH; CDR2 reads LQKENI. V shed 2 bases and J 2 bases; nucleotides not matched to a gene: 5. CDR3 length: 15 residues. CDR3 sequence (DNA): TGTGCCAGCTCACCAACACAGGGGGGACCCTACGAGCAGTACTTC. Residues: CASSPTQGGPYEQYF. Based on the CDR3 plus reference TRBV18 and TRBJ2-7, the full variable domain is NAGVMQNPRHLVRRRGQEARLRCSPMKGHSHVYWYRQLPEEGLKFMVYLQKENIIDESGMPKERFSAEFPKEGPSILRIQQVVRGDSAAYFCASSPTQGGPYEQYFGPGTRLTVT.

This clone was found once. The chain combines TRBV19 with TRBJ2-3; D not certain. Deletions cut 2 bases from V and 4 bases from J, with 10 bases between. The CDR3 runs 14 residues. Germline CDR1 reads LNHDA; CDR2 reads SQIVND (reference sequence). This CDR3 reads CASSIPPRADTQYF. Here the CDR3 DNA reads TGTGCCAGTAGTATACCCCCCCGGGCAGATACGCAGTATTTT.

This chain uses TRBV19 with TRBJ1-2; TRBD1 might be the D (5 bases). Between the trimmed V and J ends, which lost 7 bases and 3 bases, there was a span of 6 bases. Per the germline V gene, CDR1 is LNHDA and CDR2 is SQIVND (reference sequence). The CDR3 is made up of 11 amino acids. CDR3 protein: CASTGDYGYTF. The CDR3 DNA reads as TGTGCCAGTACGGGGGACTATGGCTACACCTTC. Full variable domain (outside the CDR3, taken from reference TRBV19 and TRBJ1-2): DGGITQSPKYLFRKEGQNVTLSCEQNLNHDAMYWYRQDPGQGLRLIYYSQIVNDFQKGDIAEGYSVSREKKESFPLTVTSAQKNPTAFYLCASTGDYGYTFGSGTRLTVV.

The chain links TRBV19 to TRBJ1-1, with 7 bases lining up with TRBD1. The V gene's germline CDR1 is LNHDA and CDR2 SQIVND (reference sequence). CDR3 size: 12 residues. J was trimmed by 14 bases and V by 6 bases; bases with no gene match: 12. The CDR3, as DNA: TGTGCCAGTAGGGAAAGGGGGCCTCAGATATTCTTT. Translated, it gives CASRERGPQIFF.

The V call is TRBV5-8, the J call TRBJ2-3; a weak D match, TRBD2 (6 bases). V was trimmed by 4 bases and J by 4 bases, leaving 13 bases between them. Germline-derived CDR1 and CDR2 are SGHTS and YDEGEE. This CDR3 region has 14 residues. The CDR3 protein is CASSGGQASDTQYF. The CDR3 coding sequence is TGTGCCAGCAGCGGAGGGCAAGCCTCAGATACGCAGTATTTT.

The CDR3 reads CASSYEAPQANQPQHF. CDR3 DNA sequence: TGTGCCAGCAGTTACGAAGCACCACAAGCGAATCAGCCCCAGCATTTT. V usage is TRBV6-2 or TRBV6-3 and J usage is TRBJ1-5; D remains unclear. Germline V CDR1 and CDR2: MNHEY, SVGEGT. The CDR3 length is 16 residues. The V end lost 2 bases, the J end lost 4 bases, and 15 bases lay between the germline ends.

Many counts were recorded for this clone. The chain is built from TRBV10-3 and TRBJ1-1; possibly TRBD1 for D (6 bases). The CDR3 totals 13 residues. In germline, CDR1 is ENHRY, CDR2 SYGVKD. V lost 7 bases and J lost 3, with 12 bases in between. CDR3 nucleotides: TGTGCCATCAAACAGGGTTTGGACACTGAAGCTTTCTTT. Residues: CAIKQGLDTEAFF.

The genes are TRBV6-5 and TRBJ2-7; TRBD1 aligns across 8 bases. Germline loops: CDR1 MNHEY, CDR2 SVGAGI. J lost 4 bases, V lost 5 bases, and 7 bases had no gene match. This CDR3 is built from 14 residues. In DNA, the CDR3 is TGTGCCAGCAGTCGAACGGACAGGGAATACGAGCAGTACTTC. Protein: CASSRTDREYEQYF.

This clone came up once. Mismatch with germline at one junction end may stem from a read error. This chain uses TRBV5-8 with TRBJ1-2; TRBD1 matches 11 bases. The CDR3 sequence is 14 residues long. Germline V gene data show CDR1 as SGHTS and CDR2 as YDEGEE. The CDR3 DNA is TGTGCCAGCAGTTTGGACAGGGGGCTTGGAGGCTACACCTTC. Translated: CASSLDRGLGGYTF.

The chain uses TRBV12-3 or TRBV12-4 and TRBJ2-7; perhaps TRBD1 as D (6 bases). The CDR3 is 13 amino acids. Trimming took 6 bases from V and 6 from J, leaving 15 bases between them. The CDR3 reads CASSLQGQGEQYF. CDR3 bases: TGTGCCAGCAGCCTCCAGGGGCAGGGCGAGCAGTACTTC.

V is TRBV6-6 and J is TRBJ1-3; D not resolved. V was shortened by 6 bases and J by 8 bases, with 14 bases between the two germline ends. The CDR3 totals 13 residues. The germline V gene encodes CDR1 MNHNY and CDR2 SVGAGI (reference sequence). In DNA, the CDR3 is TGTGCCAGCAGAAACCATGGGGAGGACACCATATATTTT. Encoded protein: CASRNHGEDTIYF.

The rearrangement joins TRBV9 to TRBJ2-5; TRBD1 matches at 10 bases. Germline loops: CDR1 SGDLS, CDR2 YYNGEE. The CDR3 contains 14 residues. Losses at the gene ends were 3 bases for V and 7 bases for J; bases not matched to a gene: 6. The CDR3 is CASSEGDRGRTQYF. CDR3 bases: TGTGCCAGCAGCGAGGGGGACAGGGGCCGGACCCAGTACTTC.

CDR3 coding DNA: TGTGCCAGCAGAGAGACCGGGACAGATAGGAGCTACACCTTC. Protein: CASRETGTDRSYTF. This chain joins TRBV5-8 and TRBJ1-2; 7 nucleotides line up with TRBD1. Germline CDR1 and CDR2: SGHTS and YDEGEE. With V trimmed by 5 bases and J by 9 bases, 13 bases remained unmatched. The CDR3 is 14 residues long.

V is TRBV6-5 and J is TRBJ1-1, with TRBD1 as a possible D gene (5 bases). From germline, CDR1 is MNHEY and CDR2 SVGAGI. The CDR3 spans 15 residues. Trimming shortened V by 7 bases and J by 1 base, and 16 bases separated the two germline ends. The CDR3 here is CASTPSWGGNTEAFF. For the CDR3, the DNA is TGTGCCAGCACTCCCTCCTGGGGCGGGAACACTGAAGCTTTCTTT.